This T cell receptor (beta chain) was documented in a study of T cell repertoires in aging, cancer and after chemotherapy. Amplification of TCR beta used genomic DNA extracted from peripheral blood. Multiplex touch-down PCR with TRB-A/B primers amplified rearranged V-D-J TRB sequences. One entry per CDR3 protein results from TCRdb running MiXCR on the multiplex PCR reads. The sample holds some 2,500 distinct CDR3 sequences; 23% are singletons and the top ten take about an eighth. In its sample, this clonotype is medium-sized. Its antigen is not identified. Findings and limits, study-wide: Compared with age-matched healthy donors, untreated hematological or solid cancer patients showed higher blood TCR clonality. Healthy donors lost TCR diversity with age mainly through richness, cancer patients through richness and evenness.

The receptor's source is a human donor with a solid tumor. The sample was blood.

The CDR3 nucleotides are TGTGCCATCAGTGAGACCGCGCGGACCAGTTCCCGGGTGGAGACCCAGTACTTC. Translation gives CAISETARTSSRVETQYF. The rearrangement uses TRBV10-3 and TRBJ2-5; D gene uncertain. The germline V gene has CDR1 ENHRY and CDR2 SYGVKD. Trimming shortened V by 2 bases and J by 5 bases, and 24 bases separated the two germline ends. This CDR3 is built from 18 residues.